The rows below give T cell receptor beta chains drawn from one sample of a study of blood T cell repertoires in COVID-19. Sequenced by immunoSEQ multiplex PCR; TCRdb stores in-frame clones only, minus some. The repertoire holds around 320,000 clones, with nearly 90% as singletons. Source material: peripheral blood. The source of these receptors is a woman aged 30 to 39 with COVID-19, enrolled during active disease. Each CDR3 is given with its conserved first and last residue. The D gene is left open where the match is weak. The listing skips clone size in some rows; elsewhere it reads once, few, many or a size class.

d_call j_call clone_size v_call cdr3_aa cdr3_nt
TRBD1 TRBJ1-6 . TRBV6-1 CASSEAEDRVSPLHF TGTGCCAGCAGTGAAGCAGAGGACAGGGTTTCACCCCTCCACTTT
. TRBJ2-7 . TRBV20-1 CSASRQGIYEQYF TGCAGTGCTAGTAGACAAGGAATCTACGAGCAGTACTTC
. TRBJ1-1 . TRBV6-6 CASSFTVNTEAFF TGTGCCAGCAGTTTCACGGTGAACACTGAAGCTTTCTTT
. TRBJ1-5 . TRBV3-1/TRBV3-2 CASSPAQGGQPQHF TGTGCCAGCAGCCCCGCCCAGGGCGGCCAGCCCCAGCATTTT
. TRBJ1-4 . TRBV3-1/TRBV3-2 CASSRIEATNEKLFF TGTGCCAGCAGCCGGATCGAGGCAACTAATGAAAAACTGTTTTTT
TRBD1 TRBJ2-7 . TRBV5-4 CASSLLPEDRAYF TGTGCCAGCAGCTTGCTCCCGGAGGACAGGGCGTACTTC
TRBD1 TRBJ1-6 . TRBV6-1 CASSEAGTGPSSPLHF TGTGCCAGCAGTGAAGCCGGGACAGGGCCCTCTTCACCCCTCCACTTT
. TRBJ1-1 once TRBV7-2 CASSPTTYTEAFF TGTGCCAGCAGCCCTACCACCTACACTGAAGCTTTCTTT
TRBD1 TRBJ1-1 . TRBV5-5 CAIRASGTGDTEAFF TGTGCCATTCGTGCGTCCGGGACAGGGGACACTGAAGCTTTCTTT
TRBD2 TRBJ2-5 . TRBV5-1 CASSPRRTSGGAQQETQYF TGCGCCAGCAGCCCTAGGCGGACTAGCGGGGGGGCCCAACAAGAGACCCAGTACTTC
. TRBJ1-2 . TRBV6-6 CATRGGGAHLGYGYTF TGTGCCACCCGGGGCGGGGGTGCGCATTTGGGCTATGGCTACACCTTC
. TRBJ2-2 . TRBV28 CASIPGSHPRELFF TGTGCCAGCATTCCGGGTTCCCATCCTCGGGAGCTGTTTTTT
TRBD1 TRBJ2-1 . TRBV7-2 CASSLDRGHNEQFF TGTGCCAGCAGCTTAGACAGGGGGCATAATGAGCAGTTCTTC
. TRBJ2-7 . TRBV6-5 CASSYDNSDYEQYF TGTGCCAGCAGTTATGACAATTCGGACTACGAGCAGTACTTC
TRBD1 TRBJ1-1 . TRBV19 CASSVRTGNTEAFF TGTGCCAGTAGTGTCAGGACAGGGAACACTGAAGCTTTCTTT
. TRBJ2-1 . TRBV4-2 CASSQAERLVSNEQFF TGTGCCAGCAGCCAAGCTGAGAGGCTAGTATCCAATGAGCAGTTCTTC
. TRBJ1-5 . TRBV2 CASSGDRYSNQPQHF TGTGCCAGCAGTGGAGACAGGTATAGCAATCAGCCCCAGCATTTT
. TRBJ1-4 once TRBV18 CASSPPKITVANEKLFF TGTGCCAGCTCACCCCCGAAGATAACGGTTGCTAATGAAAAACTGTTTTTT
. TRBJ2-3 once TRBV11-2 CASSRGSTDTQYF TGTGCCAGCAGCCGAGGGAGCACAGATACGCAGTATTTT
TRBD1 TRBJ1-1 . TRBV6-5 CASSSTGFAEAFF TGTGCCAGCAGCTCGACAGGGTTTGCTGAAGCTTTCTTT
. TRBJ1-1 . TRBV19 CASIRGGPGTEAFF TGTGCCAGTATTAGGGGGGGTCCTGGCACTGAAGCTTTCTTT
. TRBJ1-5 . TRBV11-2 CASSLLPDQPQHF TGTGCCAGCAGCCTTCTACCCGATCAGCCCCAGCATTTT
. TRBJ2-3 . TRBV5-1 CASSPRGAITDTQYF TGCGCCAGCAGCCCCCGTGGAGCCATAACAGATACGCAGTATTTT
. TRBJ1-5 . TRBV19 CASSIWGGNQPQHF TGTGCCAGTAGTATTTGGGGGGGCAATCAGCCCCAGCATTTT
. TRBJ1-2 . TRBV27 CASSFLAGPNYGYTF TGTGCCAGCAGTTTCTTAGCGGGGCCTAACTATGGCTACACCTTC
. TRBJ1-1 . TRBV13 CASSSSGGGFEAFF TGTGCCAGCAGCTCGTCCGGTGGAGGATTTGAAGCTTTCTTT
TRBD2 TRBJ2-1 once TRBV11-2 CASSLEGRENNEQFF TGTGCCAGCAGCTTAGAAGGGAGGGAAAACAATGAGCAGTTCTTC
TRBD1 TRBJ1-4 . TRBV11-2 CASSLGFLGQGLFF TGTGCCAGCAGCTTAGGTTTCCTGGGACAGGGTCTGTTTTTT